This T cell receptor beta chain derives from a study of control samples from healthy donors and cancer patients. Sequencing was performed with immunoSEQ multiplex PCR; in TCRdb, only in-frame clones are kept and a portion is missing. The sample lists about 100,000 clones, 70% to 85% occurring once. Germline-derived CDR1 and CDR2 are SGDLS and YYNGEE. The CDR3 runs 14 residues. Losses at the gene ends were 6 bases for V and 1 base for J; bases not matched to a gene: 6. The genes are TRBV9 and TRBJ1-2, with 7 positions matching TRBD1. Material for sequencing was blood. This receptor was taken from a man aged 18 to 35 in good health. CDR3 nucleotide sequence: TGTGCCAGCACTAGGGACAGCCTTAACTATGGCTACACCTTC. Protein product: CASTRDSLNYGYTF. Supplemented by reference TRBV9 and TRBJ1-2, the full variable domain reads DSGVTQTPKHLITATGQRVTLRCSPRSGDLSVYWYQQSLDQGLQFLIQYYNGEERAKGNILERFSAQQFPDLHSELNLSSLELGDSALYFCASTRDSLNYGYTFGSGTRLTVV.